This TCR beta chain was sequenced in a study of blood T cell repertoires in COVID-19. Overall study context: Sources were T cells, B-cell-depleted T cells, or PBMCs; the material itself was cDNA or gDNA.

V was pared by 1 base and J by 0 bases, with 18 bases between. Germline-derived CDR1 and CDR2 are MNHEY and SMNVEV (reference sequence). The length of the CDR3 is 19 residues. Using immunoSEQ multiplex PCR, the repertoire was profiled, and TCRdb retains in-frame clones only, with some absent. The sample carries a few hundred thousand clones, about 89% recorded once. This clone has more than one count but fewer than ten. The material sequenced was PBMCs or T cells enriched from blood (not recorded which). This chain uses TRBV27 with TRBJ1-4, with a weak D call TRBD1 (6 bases). This clonotype was sampled from a woman aged 40 to 50 who had recovered from COVID-19. The CDR3 DNA follows: TGTGCCAGCAGTTTATATGGGGGCTACGGGACACCAACTAATGAAAAACTGTTTTTT. Translated: CASSLYGGYGTPTNEKLFF.